Each of the 30 T cell receptor beta chains below was sequenced from the same sample in a study of shared clonotypes between healthy human individuals. Measured with immunoSEQ multiplex PCR; TCRdb has only the in-frame clones, and not every one. The repertoire holds hundreds of thousands of clones, with around 74% as singletons. Sequenced input: memory CD4+ T cells sorted from blood. Subset meaning: CD45RA-negative fraction. Receptor source: a woman aged 25 to 45 in good health.

A note on this clone: One junction end does not reproduce the germline sequence, and a read error may be involved. The rearrangement uses TRBV18 and TRBJ1-2; D might be TRBD1 (5 bases). The germline V gene encodes CDR1 KGHSH and CDR2 LQKENI. The length of the CDR3 is 15 residues. The CDR3 bases are TGTGCCAGCTCCCTCAACACTGGGGACGGATATATGCCAGTATTC. It is translated as CASSLNTGDGYMPVF. The full variable domain, with the rest looked up from reference TRBV18 and TRBJ1-2, is NAGVMQNPRHLVRRRGQEARLRCSPMKGHSHVYWYRQLPEEGLKFMVYLQKENIIDESGMPKERFSAEFPKEGPSILRIQQVVRGDSAAYFCASSLNTGDGYMPVFGSGTRLTVV.

The chain recombines TRBV7-2 with TRBJ2-1; 14 bases map to TRBD2. The germline gives CDR1 SGHTA, CDR2 FQGNSA. Trimming cost V 5 bases and J 15 bases; bases outside gene matches: 12. The length of the CDR3 is 15 residues. The CDR3 is CASSPGTSGSVGSFF. The CDR3 DNA follows: TGTGCCAGCAGCCCCGGGACTAGCGGGAGCGTGGGCTCGTTCTTC.

The chain couples TRBV27 to TRBJ2-7, with D possibly called TRBD1 or TRBD2 (5 bases each). V lost 5 bases and J lost 0, with 17 bases in between. The length of the CDR3 is 16 residues. Germline V lookup: CDR1 MNHEY, CDR2 SMNVEV (reference sequence). CDR3 amino acids: CASSASTGTASYEQYF. CDR3 in DNA: TGTGCCAGCAGTGCCTCGACCGGGACGGCCTCCTACGAGCAGTACTTC.

V gene TRBV5-1 combines with J gene TRBJ2-3, with a possible D match to TRBD2 (6 bases). CDR1 is SGHRS and CDR2 is YFSETQ in the germline V gene. This CDR3 is 15 amino acids long. Trimming shortened V by 4 bases and J by 3 bases, and 15 bases separated the two germline ends. CDR3 protein: CASSPRLGETDTQYF. The CDR3 nucleotides are TGCGCCAGCAGCCCCCGACTAGGGGAGACAGATACGCAGTATTTT. Looking up the rest from reference TRBV5-1 and TRBJ2-3 gives the full variable domain: KAGVTQTPRYLIKTRGQQVTLSCSPISGHRSVSWYQQTPGQGLQFLFEYFSETQRNKGNFPGRFSGRQFSNSRSEMNVSTLELGDSALYLCASSPRLGETDTQYFGPGTRLTVL.

V is TRBV4-1 and J is TRBJ2-1; D is unclear. V was pared by 1 base and J by 0 bases, with 7 bases between. The germline V gene has CDR1 MGHRA and CDR2 YSYEKL. This CDR3 region has 15 residues. CDR3 nucleotide sequence: TGCGCCAGCAGCCAAGGGCAAATCTCCTACAATGAGCAGTTCTTC. Residues: CASSQGQISYNEQFF.

The V call is TRBV5-3, the J call TRBJ2-7, with a possible D match to TRBD2 (6 bases). TRBV5-3 is filed as an ORF, its function uncertain. CDR3 length equals 14 residues. The V end was cut by 5 bases, the J end by 7 bases, with 19 bases between. CDR3 residues: CARSIGLLSGEQYF. CDR3 nucleotide sequence: TGTGCCAGAAGTATCGGACTACTCAGTGGGGAGCAGTACTTC.

The gene calls are TRBV5-4 and TRBJ2-6; TRBD2 matches 14 bases. The CDR3 is made up of 20 amino acids. Germline loops: CDR1 SGHNT, CDR2 YYREEE (reference sequence). Germline trimming cut 3 bases from V and 4 bases from J; bases unmatched to any gene: 12. The CDR3 DNA is TGTGCCAGCAGCTCTAGACTAGCGGGAGGGGTTTTCTCCGGGGCCAACGTCCTGACTTTC. Its protein is CASSSRLAGGVFSGANVLTF.

This clone was observed a handful of times. Other DNA sequences in the sample encode the same CDR3. CDR3 DNA: TGCGCCAGCAGCTTGGCCGGGACAGGCACCTACGAGCAGTACTTC. Protein sequence: CASSLAGTGTYEQYF. The chain has TRBV5-1 and TRBJ2-7, with 8 bases lining up with TRBD1. There are 15 residues in the CDR3. After removal of 0 bases from V and 2 bases from J, the junction contained 4 bases not matched to a gene. Germline V gene sequence: CDR1 SGHRS, CDR2 YFSETQ.

The CDR3 DNA follows: TGCGCCAGCAGCAACATAGCGGGGTTCTACAATGAGCAGTTCTTC. Its translation: CASSNIAGFYNEQFF. The rearrangement joins TRBV5-1 to TRBJ2-1, with 8 bases matching TRBD2. Unmatched junction bases numbered 6, after V lost 4 bases and J lost 3 bases. Germline values: CDR1 SGHRS, CDR2 YFSETQ. This CDR3 is 15 amino acids long.

This chain links TRBV28 with TRBJ1-6; 11 bases are a match to TRBD1. Germline CDR1 reads MDHEN; CDR2 reads SYDVKM. Losses at the gene ends were 4 bases for V and 9 bases for J; bases not matched to a gene: 5. The CDR3 has 15 amino acids. The CDR3 bases are TGTGCCAGCAGTTCTGTCGGGACAGGGGGTTCACCCCTCCACTTT. Residues: CASSSVGTGGSPLHF.

The count of this clone is one. This chain links TRBV11-3 with TRBJ2-7; TRBD2 matches 7 bases. From germline, CDR1 is SGHNT and CDR2 YENEEA. V lost 4 bases to trimming and J lost 5 bases; unmatched junction nucleotides: 5. The CDR3 runs 13 residues. CDR3 protein: CASSSGLGDEQYF. Here the CDR3 DNA reads TGTGCCAGCAGCTCCGGACTAGGTGACGAGCAGTACTTC.

Concerning this clone: In the same sample, other DNA sequences code for this CDR3. This chain joins TRBV11-2 and TRBJ2-7, with TRBD1 matching over 8 bases. V lost 3 bases, J lost 3 bases, and 1 base stayed unmatched. Germline V gives CDR1 SGHAT, CDR2 FQNNGV. The length of the CDR3 is 13 residues. The CDR3 spells CASSFGQGYEQYF. The CDR3 coding sequence is TGTGCCAGCAGCTTTGGACAGGGCTACGAGCAGTACTTC.

V is TRBV28 and J is TRBJ2-3, with 8 bases that match TRBD2. Trimming took 4 bases from V and 4 from J; bases not matched to a gene: 16. Germline V lookup: CDR1 MDHEN, CDR2 SYDVKM. The CDR3 is 18 residues long. Here the CDR3 reads CASSSQARRAGVPDTQYF. CDR3 DNA: TGTGCCAGCAGTTCCCAGGCCCGGCGAGCGGGAGTTCCAGATACGCAGTATTTT.

The rearrangement joins TRBV25-1 to TRBJ2-7; D is unclear. Germline V lookup: CDR1 MGHDK, CDR2 SYGVNS. The V gene lost 4 bases and the J gene lost 3 bases, with 10 bases spanning the gap. This CDR3 has 13 residues. The CDR3 loop reads CASSAAEHYEQYF. The CDR3 DNA reads TGTGCCAGCAGTGCGGCCGAACACTACGAGCAGTACTTC.

The V gene is TRBV4-2, the J gene TRBJ1-2; 7 nucleotides match TRBD1. V was clipped by 2 bases and J by 8 bases; unmatched bases: 11. This CDR3 has 15 residues. Germline V gives CDR1 LGHNA, CDR2 YNFKEQ. CDR3 amino acids: CASSQSEEGAKGYTF. The CDR3 DNA follows: TGTGCCAGCAGCCAATCCGAAGAGGGGGCTAAAGGCTACACCTTC.

The chain recombines TRBV28 with TRBJ1-2, with D uncertain. The germline V and J ends were trimmed by 6 bases and 4 bases, with 9 bases remaining between them. Germline V CDR1 and CDR2: MDHEN, SYDVKM. The CDR3 is 12 amino acids. The CDR3 DNA sequence: TGTGCCAGCAGCTGGGTCACCTATGGCTACACCTTC. Translated: CASSWVTYGYTF.

About this clone itself: Other nucleotide sequences from this sample produce the same CDR3. The chain links TRBV19 to TRBJ2-3; 9 bases agree with TRBD2. The CDR3 runs 14 residues. Unmatched junction bases numbered 1, after V lost 6 bases and J lost 0 bases. Germline CDR1 is LNHDA and CDR2 is SQIVND (reference sequence). The CDR3 reads CASRTSGSTDTQYF. CDR3 coding DNA: TGTGCCAGTAGGACTAGCGGAAGCACAGATACGCAGTATTTT.

This rearrangement joins TRBV4-1 to TRBJ1-5; the match to TRBD1 covers 8 bases. V lost 1 base and J lost 7; bases outside the gene matches: 3. CDR3 length equals 14 residues. Germline CDR1 is MGHRA and CDR2 is YSYEKL. CDR3 sequence reads: CASSQAGGDQPQHF. Written as DNA, the CDR3 is TGCGCCAGCAGCCAAGCAGGGGGCGACCAGCCCCAGCATTTT.

The chain links TRBV6-1 to TRBJ1-2, with no clear D. Trimming took off 0 bases at V and 5 bases at J, with 16 bases between the two ends. Germline V gives CDR1 MNHNS, CDR2 SASEGT. There are 16 residues in the CDR3. In DNA, the CDR3 is TGTGCCAGCAGTGAAGCAGCAAGCTCCCCTTATTATGGCTACACCTTC. The encoded protein is CASSEAASSPYYGYTF.

The chain is built from TRBV19 and TRBJ2-1; D unclear. The germline gives CDR1 LNHDA, CDR2 SQIVND (reference sequence). The CDR3 totals 13 residues. The ends were cut back, 3 bases at V and 7 bases at J, with 10 bases in the middle. The DNA of the CDR3 is TGTGCCAGTAGTATCCTAGATCGGAATGAGCAGTTCTTC. It translates to CASSILDRNEQFF.

The chain carries TRBV7-9 and TRBJ1-1, with TRBD1 matching over 9 bases. Trimming cost V 5 bases and J 2 bases; bases outside gene matches: 15. Germline assignment: CDR1 SEHNR and CDR2 FQNEAQ (reference sequence). This CDR3 region has 18 residues. The CDR3 nucleotides read TGTGCCAGCAGCCCATTAGGGCGGGGACAGGGTGGAAACACTGAAGCTTTCTTT. This sequence encodes CASSPLGRGQGGNTEAFF.

This chain joins TRBV6-5 and TRBJ1-1; 7 nucleotides agree with TRBD1. CDR1 and CDR2 from the germline V gene are MNHEY and SVGAGI. With V trimmed by 5 bases and J by 0 bases, 3 bases remained unmatched. CDR3 size: 14 residues. The CDR3 spells CASSRGTVNTEAFF. The CDR3 region has the DNA TGTGCCAGCAGTCGAGGGACAGTGAACACTGAAGCTTTCTTT.

This rearrangement joins TRBV5-1 to TRBJ2-5, with 8 bases that match TRBD1. The V gene end was trimmed by 4 bases and the J gene end by 4 bases; junction bases not matched to a gene: 9. Germline assignment: CDR1 SGHRS and CDR2 YFSETQ. CDR3 length: 15 residues. The CDR3 bases are TGCGCCAGCAGCGTTCAGACAGGGGAGAGAGAGACCCAGTACTTC. The encoded protein is CASSVQTGERETQYF.

This clone has ten or more counts. The V gene is TRBV4-1, the J gene TRBJ2-5, with 13 positions matching TRBD2. The germline CDR1 and CDR2 sequences are MGHRA and YSYEKL. The length of the CDR3 is 16 residues. With 4 bases clipped from V and 4 bases from J, the junction kept 6 bases outside the gene matches. CDR3 sequence: CASSPGLAGVAETQYF. DNA for the CDR3: TGCGCCAGCAGCCCCGGACTAGCGGGAGTGGCAGAGACCCAGTACTTC.

The chain employs TRBV9 and TRBJ2-1, with D unresolved. CDR3 length equals 13 residues. Trimming took 0 bases from V and 5 from J, leaving 6 bases between them. CDR1 is SGDLS, CDR2 YYNGEE, per germline. CDR3 sequence reads: CASSVEVHNEQFF. CDR3 sequence (DNA): TGTGCCAGCAGCGTAGAGGTCCACAATGAGCAGTTCTTC.

The chain has TRBV7-6 and TRBJ2-7, with 8 nucleotides matching TRBD2. The CDR3 totals 17 residues. Germline assignment: CDR1 SGHVS and CDR2 FNYEAQ. The V segment lost 1 base and the J segment 6 bases; nucleotides outside the gene matches: 14. This chain's CDR3 is CASSLDRNPGGPSEQYF. CDR3 in DNA: TGTGCCAGCAGCTTAGACCGGAATCCGGGAGGGCCCTCCGAGCAGTACTTC.

The gene calls are TRBV19 and TRBJ2-7; 11 bases agree with TRBD2. V trimming: 6 bases; J trimming: 4 bases; junction bases outside the gene matches: 8. Per the germline V gene, CDR1 is LNHDA and CDR2 is SQIVND (reference sequence). The CDR3 runs 15 residues. CDR3 DNA: TGTGCCAGTAGCCTAACTAGCGGGAGACGTTACGAGCAGTACTTC. This gives the protein CASSLTSGRRYEQYF. Drawing the rest from reference TRBV19 and TRBJ2-7, the complete variable domain is DGGITQSPKYLFRKEGQNVTLSCEQNLNHDAMYWYRQDPGQGLRLIYYSQIVNDFQKGDIAEGYSVSREKKESFPLTVTSAQKNPTAFYLCASSLTSGRRYEQYFGPGTRLTVT.

Only a few counts were recorded for this clone. The V gene is TRBV5-4, the J gene TRBJ2-7; TRBD2 aligns across 8 bases. Germline loops: CDR1 SGHNT, CDR2 YYREEE (reference sequence). This CDR3 comprises 15 residues. The junction had 10 bases not matched to a gene; V was cut back by 4 bases and J by 4 bases. The CDR3 region is CASSRPTGTSYEQYF. The CDR3, as DNA: TGTGCCAGCAGCCGCCCGACCGGGACTAGTTACGAGCAGTACTTC. Combining the CDR3 with reference TRBV5-4 and TRBJ2-7 gives the whole variable domain ETGVTQSPTHLIKTRGQQVTLRCSSQSGHNTVSWYQQALGQGPQFIFQYYREEENGRGNFPPRFSGLQFPNYSSELNVNALELDDSALYLCASSRPTGTSYEQYFGPGTRLTVT.

To note about this clone: The sample has other DNA sequences that encode this CDR3 too. J is TRBJ2-1 and V is TRBV5-1; a possible D gene is TRBD2 (6 bases). Germline V lookup: CDR1 SGHRS, CDR2 YFSETQ. V shed 0 bases and J shed 3 bases, with 10 bases lying between them. The CDR3 is made up of 15 amino acids. The CDR3 reads CASSLGVADYNEQFF. Here the CDR3 DNA reads TGCGCCAGCAGCTTGGGGGTAGCGGACTACAATGAGCAGTTCTTC.

The J gene is TRBJ2-1, the V gene TRBV7-2; 12 bases are shared with TRBD2. CDR1 SGHTA and CDR2 FQGNSA come from the germline V gene. This CDR3 region has 17 residues. With 5 bases clipped from V and 6 bases from J, the junction kept 11 bases outside the gene matches. This CDR3 reads CASSPRVTSGSANEQFF. The CDR3 nucleotides are TGTGCCAGCAGCCCCCGGGTGACTAGCGGGAGTGCCAATGAGCAGTTCTTC.